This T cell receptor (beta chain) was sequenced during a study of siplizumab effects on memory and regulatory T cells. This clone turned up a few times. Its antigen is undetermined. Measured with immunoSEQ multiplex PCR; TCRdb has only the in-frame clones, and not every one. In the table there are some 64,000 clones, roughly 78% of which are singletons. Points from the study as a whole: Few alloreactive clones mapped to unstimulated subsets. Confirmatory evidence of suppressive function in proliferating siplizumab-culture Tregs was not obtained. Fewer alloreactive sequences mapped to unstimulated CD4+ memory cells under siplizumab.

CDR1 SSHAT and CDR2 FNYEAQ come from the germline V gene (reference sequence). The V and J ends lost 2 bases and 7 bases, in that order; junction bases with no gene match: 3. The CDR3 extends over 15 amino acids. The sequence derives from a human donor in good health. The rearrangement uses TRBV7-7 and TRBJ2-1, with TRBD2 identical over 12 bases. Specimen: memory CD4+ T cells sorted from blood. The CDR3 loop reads CASSLQLAGGNEQFF. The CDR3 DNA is TGTGCCAGCAGCTTACAACTAGCGGGGGGTAATGAGCAGTTCTTC.